A single sample gave rise to the 3 T cell receptor beta chains below, sequenced in a study of brain T cells in children with intractable seizures. Assay: immunoSEQ multiplex PCR; the TCRdb copy retains only in-frame clones and omits some. The sample shows about 2,500 clones, approximately 84% of them seen only once. Surgery cases with the highest brain T cell transcript signatures were chosen for sequencing. Sequencing used resected brain tissue, obtained at surgery. These receptors originate from a boy under two years old with hemimegalencephaly and intractable seizures.

The chain uses TRBV14 and TRBJ2-7, with TRBD2 matching over 11 bases. The CDR3 sequence is 17 residues long. Germline V gene lookup returns CDR1 SGHDN and CDR2 FVKESK. Trimming removed 2 bases from V and 0 bases from J; junction bases left unmatched: 6. This chain's CDR3 is CASSQQLGTSGSYEQYF. The CDR3 region has the DNA TGTGCCAGCAGCCAACAATTGGGGACTAGCGGCTCCTACGAGCAGTACTTC.

This chain uses TRBV5-1 with TRBJ2-7; the match to TRBD2 covers 11 bases. Trimming removed 7 bases from V and 5 bases from J; junction bases left unmatched: 8. Germline V lookup: CDR1 SGHRS, CDR2 YFSETQ. This CDR3 comprises 14 residues. CDR3 region: CASGILAGVDEQYF. The CDR3 DNA reads as TGCGCCAGCGGCATACTAGCGGGAGTTGACGAGCAGTACTTC.

This clone was counted only a few times. The V call is TRBV28, the J call TRBJ2-7, with D unclear. Trimming removed 1 base from V and 1 base from J, with 8 bases in between. CDR3 length: 14 amino acids. Germline-derived CDR1 and CDR2 are MDHEN and SYDVKM. The DNA for the CDR3 is TGTGCCAGCAGTTTATTCGACGGTTCCTACGAGCAGTACTTC. Its translation: CASSLFDGSYEQYF. Combining the CDR3 with reference TRBV28 and TRBJ2-7 gives the whole variable domain DVKVTQSSRYLVKRTGEKVFLECVQDMDHENMFWYRQDPGLGLRLIYFSYDVKMKEKGDIPEGYSVSREKKERFSLILESASTNQTSMYLCASSLFDGSYEQYFGPGTRLTVT.